This T cell receptor beta chain was identified in a study of blood T cell repertoires in COVID-19. The table came from immunoSEQ multiplex PCR; TCRdb's copy has only in-frame clones and leaves some out. The repertoire holds approximately 210,000 clones, with approximately 90% as singletons. CDR3 length: 14 amino acids. V gave up 4 bases and J gave up 8 bases; unmatched junction bases: 1. Per the germline V gene, CDR1 is LNHNV and CDR2 is YYDKDF (reference sequence). The specimen sequenced was peripheral blood. The chain has TRBV15 and TRBJ2-1; 14 bases align to TRBD2. The TCR was taken from a human donor in a cohort sampled during active COVID-19. This CDR3 is CATSKGLAGDEQFF. CDR3 DNA sequence: TGTGCCACCAGCAAGGGACTAGCGGGGGATGAGCAGTTCTTC.